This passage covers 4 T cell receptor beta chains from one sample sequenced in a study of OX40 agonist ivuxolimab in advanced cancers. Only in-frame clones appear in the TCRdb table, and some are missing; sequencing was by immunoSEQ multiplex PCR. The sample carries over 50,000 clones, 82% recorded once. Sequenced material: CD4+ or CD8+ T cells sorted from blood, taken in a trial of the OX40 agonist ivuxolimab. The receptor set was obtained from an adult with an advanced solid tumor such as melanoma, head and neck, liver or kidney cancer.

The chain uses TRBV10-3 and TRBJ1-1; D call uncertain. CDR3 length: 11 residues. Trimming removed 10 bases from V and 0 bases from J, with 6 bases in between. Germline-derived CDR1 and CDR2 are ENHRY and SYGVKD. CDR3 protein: CASVMNTEAFF. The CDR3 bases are TGTGCCAGCGTGATGAACACTGAAGCTTTCTTT.

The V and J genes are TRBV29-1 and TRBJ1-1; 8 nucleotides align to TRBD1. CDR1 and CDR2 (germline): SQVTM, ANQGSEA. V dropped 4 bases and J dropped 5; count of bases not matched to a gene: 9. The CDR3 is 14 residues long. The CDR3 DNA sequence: TGCAGCGTTGGAGGAACAGGGGGAGGGACTGAAGCTTTCTTT. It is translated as CSVGGTGGGTEAFF.

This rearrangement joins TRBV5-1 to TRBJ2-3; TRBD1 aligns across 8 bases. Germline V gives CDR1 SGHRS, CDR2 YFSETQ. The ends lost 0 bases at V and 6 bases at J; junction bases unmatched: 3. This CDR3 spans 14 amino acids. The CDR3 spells CASSLDNRGDTQYF. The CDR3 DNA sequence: TGCGCCAGCAGCTTGGACAACAGGGGGGATACGCAGTATTTT.

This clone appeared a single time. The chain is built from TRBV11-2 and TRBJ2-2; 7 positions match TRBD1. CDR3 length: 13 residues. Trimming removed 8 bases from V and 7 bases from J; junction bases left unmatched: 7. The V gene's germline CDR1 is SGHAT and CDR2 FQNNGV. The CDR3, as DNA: TGTGCCAGCGGGGTACAGGGGAACGGGGAGCTGTTTTTT. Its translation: CASGVQGNGELFF.